These 32 T cell receptor beta chains came from one sample sequenced in a study of T cell repertoires in cytomegalovirus infection. TCRdb reprocessed the reads with MiXCR, giving one entry per CDR3 protein. The data show around 210,000 distinct CDR3 sequences, 6.5% seen once. The sample taken for sequencing was PBMCs. The receptors shown here come from a human donor in good health (CMV status not recorded). Some clones in this sample may be carry-over from other donors' samples.

This clonotype was picked up many times. V gene TRBV7-2 combines with J gene TRBJ1-6, with a tentative D call TRBD1 (6 bases). The V end lost 1 base, the J end lost 9 bases, and 13 bases lay between the germline ends. This CDR3 contains 15 residues. CDR1 is SGHTA and CDR2 is FQGNSA in the germline V gene. CDR3 sequence: CASSLESRGVSPLHF. Here the CDR3 DNA reads TGTGCCAGCAGCTTAGAGTCCAGGGGAGTTTCACCCCTCCACTTT.

In this sample, this clonotype turned up many times. The chain has TRBV10-3 and TRBJ1-4, with no clear D. The germline V gene encodes CDR1 ENHRY and CDR2 SYGVKD. V lost 2 bases to trimming and J lost 0 bases, with 10 bases between them. The CDR3 runs 16 residues. CDR3 sequence reads: CAISETEVATNEKLFF. The CDR3 region has the DNA TGTGCCATCAGTGAGACTGAGGTTGCAACTAATGAAAAACTGTTTTTT.

V usage is TRBV29-1 and J usage is TRBJ1-1; D ambiguous. This CDR3 contains 11 residues. V lost 7 bases and J 10 bases, leaving 16 bases between the germline ends. Germline CDR1 reads SQVTM; CDR2 reads ANQGSEA. CDR3: CSARNKSGAFF. CDR3 bases: TGCAGCGCCCGAAATAAGAGTGGAGCTTTCTTT.

This clonotype appeared many times. The V and J genes are TRBV4-3 and TRBJ1-6; 10 bases fit TRBD1. Trimming removed 1 base from V and 9 bases from J; junction bases left unmatched: 0. CDR1 and CDR2 (germline): LGHNA, YSLEER. This CDR3 is 14 amino acids long. CDR3 loop: CASSQGTGGSPLHF. The CDR3 DNA sequence: TGCGCCAGCAGCCAAGGGACAGGGGGTTCACCCCTCCACTTT.

This clonotype was seen at least ten times. V and J are TRBV4-2 and TRBJ2-2; 7 positions agree with TRBD1. V lost 4 bases and J lost 6; bases outside the gene matches: 5. CDR1 LGHNA and CDR2 YNFKEQ come from the germline V gene. The CDR3 totals 14 residues. As DNA, the CDR3 is TGTGCCAGCAGCCCTGGGACAGACCCCGGGGAGCTGTTTTTT. It is translated as CASSPGTDPGELFF.

This clonotype appeared many times. The J gene is TRBJ1-1, the V gene TRBV7-9; a possible D gene is TRBD1 (5 bases). Germline V CDR1 and CDR2: SEHNR, FQNEAQ (reference sequence). The CDR3 spans 15 residues. V was cut by 1 base and J by 0 bases, with 9 bases left in between. CDR3 protein: CASSLGTRMNTEAFF. DNA for the CDR3: TGTGCCAGCAGCTTAGGGACACGTATGAACACTGAAGCTTTCTTT.

This clonotype is medium-sized within its sample. This chain links TRBV7-2 with TRBJ1-2; maybe TRBD1 (6 bases). This CDR3 region has 14 residues. Trimming took off 0 bases at V and 6 bases at J, with 11 bases between the two ends. CDR1 SGHTA and CDR2 FQGNSA come from the germline V gene. The CDR3 sequence is CASSLAGRGNGYTF. CDR3 nucleotides: TGTGCCAGCAGCTTAGCGGGCAGGGGAAATGGCTACACCTTC. Variable domain in full (rest from reference TRBV7-2 and TRBJ1-2): GAGVSQSPSNKVTEKGKDVELRCDPISGHTALYWYRQSLGQGLEFLIYFQGNSAPDKSGLPSDRFSAERTGGSVSTLTIQRTQQEDSAVYLCASSLAGRGNGYTFGSGTRLTVV.

This clonotype was picked up many times. The rearrangement uses TRBV7-6 and TRBJ2-2; 7 nucleotides agree with TRBD2. The CDR3 is 15 amino acids. V gave up 5 bases and J gave up 4 bases; unmatched junction bases: 7. Germline V gene data show CDR1 as SGHVS and CDR2 as FNYEAQ. The CDR3 sequence: CASSPRGGGTGELFF. The CDR3, as DNA: TGTGCCAGCAGCCCGAGAGGCGGGGGCACCGGGGAGCTGTTTTTT. Filled out from reference TRBV7-6 and TRBJ2-2, the complete variable domain reads GAGVSQSPRYKVTKRGQDVALRCDPISGHVSLYWYRQALGQGPEFLTYFNYEAQQDKSGLPNDRFSAERPEGSISTLTIQRTEQRDSAMYRCASSPRGGGTGELFFGEGSRLTVL.

This clonotype was picked up many times. The CDR3 DNA is TGTGCCAGCAGCCAAGATCAAGCGACGAACACCGGGGAGCTGTTTTTT. Translating it yields CASSQDQATNTGELFF. The rearrangement links TRBV3-1 to TRBJ2-2; D unresolved. CDR3 length: 16 residues. Trimming cost V 0 bases and J 0 bases, with 8 bases left between them. CDR1 and CDR2 from the germline V gene are LGHDT and YNNKEL (reference sequence).

This clonotype has at least ten counts. The V gene is TRBV6-1, the J gene TRBJ1-5; 8 positions agree with TRBD1. Germline V gene lookup returns CDR1 MNHNS and CDR2 SASEGT. This CDR3 has 15 residues. The trim removed 5 bases at V and 6 bases at J, leaving 9 bases unmatched. DNA for the CDR3: TGTGCCAGCAGTTTTGGACAGGGCCCGGCTCAGCCCCAGCATTTT. It encodes CASSFGQGPAQPQHF.

This clonotype has at least ten counts. V gene TRBV7-8 combines with J gene TRBJ2-2; D uncertain. The CDR3 sequence is 10 residues long. Per the germline V gene, CDR1 is SGHVS and CDR2 is FQNEAQ. Trimming cost V 11 bases and J 3 bases, with 4 bases left between them. The CDR3 sequence is CASHTGELFF. Here the CDR3 DNA reads TGTGCCTCTCACACCGGGGAGCTGTTTTTT.

The CDR3 DNA reads TGTGCCAGCAGCTTGGGGGCAGGGGTCCGCCCTGGGGCCAACGTCCTGACTTTC. This sequence encodes CASSLGAGVRPGANVLTF. The chain employs TRBV5-6 and TRBJ2-6, with TRBD1 as a possible D gene (6 bases). With 0 bases removed from V and 2 bases from J, the gap between germline ends came to 15 bases. The germline V gene encodes CDR1 SGHDT and CDR2 YYEEEE. The CDR3 contains 18 residues.

This clonotype appeared many times. This chain uses TRBV7-2 with TRBJ2-2; a weak D match, TRBD1 (5 bases). CDR3 length: 15 residues. Trimming removed 2 bases from V and 4 bases from J, with 11 bases in between. Looked up from germline, CDR1 is SGHTA and CDR2 is FQGNSA. This CDR3 reads CASSLLQGATGELFF. The CDR3 bases are TGTGCCAGCAGCTTACTTCAGGGTGCCACCGGGGAGCTGTTTTTT.

In this sample, this clonotype turned up many times. The chain combines TRBV7-2 with TRBJ2-5; TRBD1 is a possible D gene (5 bases). The CDR3 is 13 residues long. CDR1 is SGHTA and CDR2 is FQGNSA in the germline V gene. Between the trimmed V and J ends, which lost 5 bases and 5 bases, there was a span of 12 bases. CDR3 nucleotide sequence: TGTGCCAGCAGCGCTGGGTACAGGGAGACCCAGTACTTC. It yields the protein CASSAGYRETQYF.

This clonotype was seen repeatedly, ten times or more. V usage is TRBV20-1 and J usage is TRBJ1-1; D is unclear. The CDR3 contains 14 residues. Per germline, CDR1 DFQATT and CDR2 SNEGSKA (reference sequence). Trimming pared 1 base from V and 0 bases from J, leaving 9 bases between. The CDR3 bases are TGCAGTGCTAGAGCCCCCCTTTTGAACACTGAAGCTTTCTTT. Encoded protein: CSARAPLLNTEAFF.

This clonotype was picked up many times. The rearrangement uses TRBV7-2 and TRBJ1-5; the match to TRBD1 covers 7 bases. Trimming removed 0 bases from V and 7 bases from J; junction bases left unmatched: 6. The CDR3 length is 15 residues. The germline gives CDR1 SGHTA, CDR2 FQGNSA. CDR3 sequence: CASSLAGQLTQPQHF. The CDR3 DNA sequence: TGTGCCAGCAGCTTAGCGGGACAGCTTACGCAGCCCCAGCATTTT.

This clonotype has more than one count but fewer than ten. This chain joins TRBV5-1 and TRBJ2-2, with D possibly matching TRBD2 (6 bases). The CDR3 spans 16 residues. Looked up from germline, CDR1 is SGHRS and CDR2 is YFSETQ. The V gene lost 0 bases and the J gene lost 0 bases, with 9 bases spanning the gap. This chain's CDR3 is CASSLDGGANTGELFF. CDR3 coding DNA: TGCGCCAGCAGCTTGGACGGAGGGGCGAACACCGGGGAGCTGTTTTTT.

The chain has TRBV5-1 and TRBJ1-1; D remains ambiguous. The germline gives CDR1 SGHRS, CDR2 YFSETQ. The ends were cut back, 3 bases at V and 1 base at J, with 13 bases in the middle. The CDR3 extends over 15 amino acids. CDR3 DNA: TGCGCCAGCAGCTCTGGACCGGGAACGAACACTGAAGCTTTCTTT. Amino acids: CASSSGPGTNTEAFF.

This clonotype was recorded a few times. Since a much larger clone is just one base distant, this may be a read error. The CDR3 DNA is TGTGCCAGCAGAGAGTACAATGAGCAGTTCTTC. Protein product: CASREYNEQFF. J is TRBJ2-1 and V is TRBV2; D unresolved. This CDR3 has 11 amino acids. The germline gives CDR1 SNHLY, CDR2 FYNNEI. Trimming took 6 bases from V and 4 from J, leaving 4 bases between them. The variable domain in full, completed from reference TRBV2 and TRBJ2-1, reads EPEVTQTPSHQVTQMGQEVILRCVPISNHLYFYWYRQILGQKVEFLVSFYNNEISEKSEIFDDQFSVERPDGSNFTLKIRSTKLEDSAMYFCASREYNEQFFGPGTRLTVL.

The table lists this clonotype with many counts. The chain joins TRBV7-9 to TRBJ1-6, with D unclear. In germline, CDR1 is SEHNR, CDR2 FQNEAQ (reference sequence). Trimming took off 1 base at V and 0 bases at J, with 10 bases between the two ends. The CDR3 covers 17 residues. The CDR3 DNA follows: TGTGCCAGCAGCTTAGGGCCGACGAGCTCCTATAATTCACCCCTCCACTTT. Protein: CASSLGPTSSYNSPLHF.

This clonotype occurred a few times. This chain connects TRBV20-1 to TRBJ2-5, with unresolved D. The CDR3 totals 11 residues. CDR1 and CDR2 (germline): DFQATT, SNEGSKA (reference sequence). The V gene lost 5 bases and the J gene lost 5 bases, with 9 bases spanning the gap. The CDR3 sequence is CSAVVGETQYF. CDR3 coding DNA: TGCAGTGCTGTCGTCGGGGAGACCCAGTACTTC.

This clonotype came up many times. The chain carries TRBV7-2 and TRBJ1-2; 7 bases are shared with TRBD1. Germline V gene data show CDR1 as SGHTA and CDR2 as FQGNSA. This CDR3 contains 13 residues. Unmatched junction bases numbered 1, after V lost 4 bases and J lost 2 bases. This chain's CDR3 is CASSSGQNYGYTF. The CDR3 DNA reads TGTGCCAGCAGCTCGGGACAGAACTATGGCTACACCTTC.

This clonotype has a count of ten or more. This rearrangement joins TRBV20-1 to TRBJ1-5; 9 bases are a match to TRBD1. The CDR3 totals 16 residues. The germline V gene encodes CDR1 DFQATT and CDR2 SNEGSKA (reference sequence). Trimming cost V 3 bases and J 1 base; bases outside gene matches: 7. For the CDR3, the DNA is TGCAGTGCTAGTTCCGGACAGGGGAGCAGCAATCAGCCCCAGCATTTT. It is translated as CSASSGQGSSNQPQHF.

This clonotype was seen at least ten times. The rearrangement links TRBV7-2 to TRBJ1-6; no definite D call. Germline assignment: CDR1 SGHTA and CDR2 FQGNSA. The ends were cut back, 2 bases at V and 7 bases at J, with 12 bases in the middle. The CDR3 runs to 15 residues. The CDR3: CASSLTRTFNSPLHF. CDR3 sequence (DNA): TGTGCCAGCAGCTTAACGAGGACCTTCAATTCACCCCTCCACTTT.

In its sample, this clonotype was seen a few times. The rearrangement links TRBV27 to TRBJ2-1; D is perhaps TRBD1 (5 bases). The length of the CDR3 is 16 residues. In germline, CDR1 is MNHEY, CDR2 SMNVEV (reference sequence). V was clipped by 0 bases and J by 7 bases, with 16 bases between them. In DNA form, the CDR3 reads TGTGCCAGCAGTTTATCGCAGAGCCCAGGGTGGAATGAGCAGTTCTTC. It codes for CASSLSQSPGWNEQFF.

This clonotype occurred many times. V gene TRBV12-3 or TRBV12-4 combines with J gene TRBJ2-3; 8 bases align to TRBD1. The CDR3 sequence is 15 residues long. J was trimmed by 6 bases and V by 4 bases; bases with no gene match: 9. CDR3 nucleotide sequence: TGTGCCAGCAGTTGGGACAGGCCGGAGGTGGATACGCAGTATTTT. It encodes CASSWDRPEVDTQYF.

This clonotype appeared many times. The rearrangement joins TRBV20-1 to TRBJ1-4, with D possibly matching TRBD1 (6 bases). The CDR3 consists of 15 residues. V was clipped by 0 bases and J by 3 bases, with 11 bases between them. Germline V gene data show CDR1 as DFQATT and CDR2 as SNEGSKA (reference sequence). The CDR3 nucleotides are TGCAGTGCTAGAGATAATGGGACACCTAATGAAAAACTGTTTTTT. Its translation: CSARDNGTPNEKLFF.

In this sample, this clonotype turned up many times. The rearrangement links TRBV6-5 to TRBJ2-7; no clear D gene. V was shortened by 7 bases and J by 2 bases, with 15 bases between the two germline ends. Germline V gives CDR1 MNHEY, CDR2 SVGAGI. The CDR3 sequence is 14 residues long. This CDR3 is CASTSLTPPYEQYF. Written as DNA, the CDR3 is TGTGCCAGCACCTCTTTGACCCCCCCCTACGAGCAGTACTTC.

This clonotype has at least ten counts. The CDR3, as DNA: TGTGCCAGCAGCTTAAAGGGGCAGGGTCAGCCCCAGCATTTT. Protein: CASSLKGQGQPQHF. The chain couples TRBV7-2 to TRBJ1-5, with a weak D call TRBD1 (5 bases). CDR1 is SGHTA, CDR2 FQGNSA, per germline. V shed 2 bases and J shed 6 bases, with 11 bases lying between them. The CDR3 spans 14 residues.

This clonotype was recorded many times. This sequence joins TRBV6-5 and TRBJ2-1, with D unresolved. The CDR3 consists of 11 residues. CDR1 is MNHEY and CDR2 is SVGAGI in the germline V gene. Trimming pared 5 bases from V and 9 bases from J, leaving 8 bases between. The CDR3 DNA reads TGTGCCAGCAGTAATAGAGGTGAGCAGTTCTTC. This gives the protein CASSNRGEQFF.

This clonotype showed up many times. The CDR3, as DNA: TGTGCCAGCAGCCCTCGGGGTGGGTCCGGGCGTAATAGAGAGCAGTACTTC. As protein: CASSPRGGSGRNREQYF. V usage is TRBV28 and J usage is TRBJ2-7, with D possibly TRBD2 on 5 matching bases. V gave up 6 bases and J gave up 7 bases, with 28 bases separating them. Looked up from germline, CDR1 is MDHEN and CDR2 is SYDVKM. The CDR3 is 17 residues long.

V and J are TRBV30 and TRBJ2-5, with 8 bases lining up with TRBD1. This CDR3 is 12 amino acids long. The ends lost 4 bases at V and 5 bases at J; junction bases unmatched: 3. The germline CDR1 and CDR2 sequences are GTSNPN and SVGIG (reference sequence). For the CDR3, the DNA is TGTGCCTGGACAGGGGGCGGTGAGACCCAGTACTTC. This translates into CAWTGGGETQYF. The full variable domain, its missing parts supplied by reference TRBV30 and TRBJ2-5, is SQTIHQWPATLVQPVGSPLSLECTVEGTSNPNLYWYRQAAGRGLQLLFYSVGIGQISSEVPQNLSASRPQDRQFILSSKKLLLSDSGFYLCAWTGGGETQYFGPGTRLLVL.